Sequencing of this T cell receptor (beta chain) was carried out in a study of CD8+ T cells in alopecia areata. The overall study: Oral tofacitinib, 5 to 10 mg twice daily, was given in an open-label trial. Affected scalp percentage gauged treated patients' severity.

Broader study findings: There was only one nonresponder, so it was unclear how baseline CD8+ expansion relates to response.

Per the germline V gene, CDR1 is MGHRA and CDR2 is YSYEKL. This CDR3 comprises 16 residues. Trimming took 4 bases from V and 1 from J; bases not matched to a gene: 6. Treatment here: oral pan-JAK inhibitor, 5-10 mg twice daily. Turning to this clone: The antigen is not known.

Reverse transcription of extracted RNA yielded cDNA, which provided the sequencing template. TCRdb keeps only in-frame clones here, not all; method: immunoSEQ multiplex PCR. Of more than 110,000 clones in the sample, about four fifths were seen once. The rearrangement joins TRBV4-1 to TRBJ2-3, with 9 bases matching TRBD2. The TCR was taken from a human donor with alopecia areata. The input for sequencing was CD8+ T cells sorted from blood, taken at week 4, from a patient treated with tofacitinib. CDR3 bases: TGCGCCAGCAGCCCTGTGGCGGGGGGGCGCACAGATACGCAGTATTTT. Protein product: CASSPVAGGRTDTQYF.